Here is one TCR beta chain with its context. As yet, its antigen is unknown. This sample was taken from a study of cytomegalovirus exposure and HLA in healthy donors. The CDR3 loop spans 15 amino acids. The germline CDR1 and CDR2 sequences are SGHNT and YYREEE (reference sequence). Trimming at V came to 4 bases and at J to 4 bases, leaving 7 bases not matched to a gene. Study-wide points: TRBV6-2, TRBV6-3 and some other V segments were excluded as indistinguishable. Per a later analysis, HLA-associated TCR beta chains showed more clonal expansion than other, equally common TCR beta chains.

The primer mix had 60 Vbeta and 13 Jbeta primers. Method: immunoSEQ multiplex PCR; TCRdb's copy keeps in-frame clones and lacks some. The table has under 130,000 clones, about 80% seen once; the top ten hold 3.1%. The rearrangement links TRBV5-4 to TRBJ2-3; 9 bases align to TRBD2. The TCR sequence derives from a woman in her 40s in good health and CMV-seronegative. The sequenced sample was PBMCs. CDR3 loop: CASSSLSGRPDTQYF. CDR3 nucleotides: TGTGCCAGCAGCAGCCTTAGCGGGAGACCAGATACGCAGTATTTT. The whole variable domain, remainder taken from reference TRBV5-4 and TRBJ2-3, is ETGVTQSPTHLIKTRGQQVTLRCSSQSGHNTVSWYQQALGQGPQFIFQYYREEENGRGNFPPRFSGLQFPNYSSELNVNALELDDSALYLCASSSLSGRPDTQYFGPGTRLTVL.